Detailed here is one TCR beta chain. V gave up 5 bases and J gave up 10 bases, with 11 bases separating them. The CDR3 covers 12 residues. Germline V gene sequence: CDR1 SEHNR, CDR2 FQNEAQ (reference sequence). This sample is drawn from a study of T-cell reconstitution after alpha-beta-depleted transplantation in children. Preparation of the TCRbeta library was carried out with unique molecular identifiers. MiXCR, run by TCRdb on the PCR reads, gives a single entry per CDR3 protein. Here the sample spans about 640,000 distinct CDR3 sequences, 16% being singletons. The chain couples TRBV7-9 to TRBJ2-2, with D hard to call. This sequence originates from a human donor who donated a stem cell graft to a child with acute myeloid leukemia. This sample comprised PBMCs from the stem cell graft donor, obtained from the stem cell graft. The CDR3: CASSPEIEELFF. DNA of the CDR3: TGTGCCAGCAGCCCCGAGATCGAGGAGCTGTTTTTT.